This T cell receptor beta chain was captured in a study of blood T cell repertoires in COVID-19. About the study: Sites across the United States, Italy and Spain contributed samples from acute and convalescent COVID-19. Sample material is recorded as cDNA or gDNA derived from T cells, B-cell-depleted T cells, or PBMCs.

Authors' analysis steps: Quantification of nucleated cells was approximated via reference gene primer amplification. Some clones are missing from TCRdb's copy, which holds only in-frame ones; the method was immunoSEQ multiplex PCR. Clone size and the V and J calls come from that table; the DNA yielded D and trimming. The repertoire has about 72,000 clones, around 90% of them found once; the top ten carry about 27%. The germline V and J ends were trimmed by 6 bases and 7 bases, with 15 bases remaining between them. This CDR3 comprises 13 residues. This chain links TRBV12-3 or TRBV12-4 with TRBJ1-2; D is possibly TRBD1 (6 bases). This clonotype originated in a man aged 50 to 60 with acute or convalescent COVID-19. Source material: peripheral blood. The CDR3 coding sequence is TGTGCCAGCAGACAAACAGGGAAGGGTGGCTACACCTTC. Its protein is CASRQTGKGGYTF.